This T cell receptor (beta chain) was captured by sequencing in a study of graft-versus-host responses after intestinal transplantation. As concerns this clone: What it binds is unknown.

Germline loops: CDR1 SNHLY, CDR2 FYNNEI. This CDR3 region has 12 residues. Trimming removed 0 bases from V and 4 bases from J, with 3 bases in between. This table comes from immunoSEQ multiplex PCR, and its TCRdb copy is limited to in-frame clones, with some not included. The sample holds approximately 26,000 clones; roughly 82% are singletons and the top ten take about 0.74%. The sample here was unstimulated CD4+ T cells sorted from spleen or lymph node cells, taken before intestinal transplant. This chain connects TRBV2 to TRBJ2-5; D not certain. The receptor was isolated from a human donor who received an intestinal transplant. The CDR3 here is CASSEARETQYF. DNA of the CDR3: TGTGCCAGCAGTGAAGCGCGAGAGACCCAGTACTTC.